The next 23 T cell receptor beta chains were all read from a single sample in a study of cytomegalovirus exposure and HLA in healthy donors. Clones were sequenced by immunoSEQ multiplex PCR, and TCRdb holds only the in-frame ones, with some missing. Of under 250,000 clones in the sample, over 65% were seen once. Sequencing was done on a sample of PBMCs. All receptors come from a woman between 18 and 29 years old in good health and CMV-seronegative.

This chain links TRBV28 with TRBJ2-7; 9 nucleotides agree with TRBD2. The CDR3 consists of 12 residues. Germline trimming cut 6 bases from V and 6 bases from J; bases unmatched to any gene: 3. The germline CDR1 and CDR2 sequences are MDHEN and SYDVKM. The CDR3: CASSRGGGEQYF. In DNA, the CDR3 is TGTGCCAGCAGCCGCGGGGGGGGCGAGCAGTACTTC.

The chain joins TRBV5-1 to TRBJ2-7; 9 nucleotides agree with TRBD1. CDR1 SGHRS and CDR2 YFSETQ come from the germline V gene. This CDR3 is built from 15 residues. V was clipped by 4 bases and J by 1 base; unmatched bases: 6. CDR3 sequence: CASSMGTGPSYEQYF. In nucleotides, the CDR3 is TGCGCCAGCAGCATGGGGACAGGGCCGTCCTACGAGCAGTACTTC.

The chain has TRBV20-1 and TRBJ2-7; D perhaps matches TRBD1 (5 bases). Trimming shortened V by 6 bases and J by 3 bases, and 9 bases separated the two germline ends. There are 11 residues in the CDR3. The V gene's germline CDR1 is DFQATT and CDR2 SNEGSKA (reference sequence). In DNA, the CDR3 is TGCAGTGCCTCGGACAACTACGAGCAGTACTTC. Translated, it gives CSASDNYEQYF.

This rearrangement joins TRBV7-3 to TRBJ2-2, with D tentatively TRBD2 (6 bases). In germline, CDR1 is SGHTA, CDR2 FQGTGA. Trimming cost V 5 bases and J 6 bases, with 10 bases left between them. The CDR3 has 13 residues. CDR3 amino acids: CASSPTGAGELFF. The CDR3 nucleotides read TGTGCCAGCAGCCCCACGGGAGCCGGGGAGCTGTTTTTT.

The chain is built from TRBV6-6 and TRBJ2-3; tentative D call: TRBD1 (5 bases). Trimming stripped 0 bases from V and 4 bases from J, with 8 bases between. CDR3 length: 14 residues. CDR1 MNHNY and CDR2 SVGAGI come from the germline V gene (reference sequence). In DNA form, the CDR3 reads TGTGCCAGCAGTTACTCGGGCAGGGCAGATACGCAGTATTTT. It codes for CASSYSGRADTQYF.

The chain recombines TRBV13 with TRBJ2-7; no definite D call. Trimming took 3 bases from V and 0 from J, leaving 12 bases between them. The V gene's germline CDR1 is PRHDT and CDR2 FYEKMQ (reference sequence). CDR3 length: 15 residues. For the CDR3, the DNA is TGTGCCAGCAGCTTCCTTAAAGGCGGCTCCTACGAGCAGTACTTC. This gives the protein CASSFLKGGSYEQYF.

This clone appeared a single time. CDR3 DNA: TGTGCCAGCAGCACGGACAGGGATGCATCTGGGGCCAACGTCCTGACTTTC. Protein product: CASSTDRDASGANVLTF. The chain joins TRBV4-2 to TRBJ2-6; TRBD1 aligns across 8 bases. Germline trimming cut 5 bases from V and 1 base from J; bases unmatched to any gene: 7. Looked up from germline, CDR1 is LGHNA and CDR2 is YNFKEQ. This CDR3 region has 17 residues.

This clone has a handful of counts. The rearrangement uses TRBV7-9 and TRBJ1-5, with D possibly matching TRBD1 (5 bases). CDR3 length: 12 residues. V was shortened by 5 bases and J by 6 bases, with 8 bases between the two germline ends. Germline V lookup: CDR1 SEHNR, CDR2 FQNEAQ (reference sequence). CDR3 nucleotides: TGTGCCAGCAGCCAGGGAAGTCAGCCCCAGCATTTT. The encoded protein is CASSQGSQPQHF.

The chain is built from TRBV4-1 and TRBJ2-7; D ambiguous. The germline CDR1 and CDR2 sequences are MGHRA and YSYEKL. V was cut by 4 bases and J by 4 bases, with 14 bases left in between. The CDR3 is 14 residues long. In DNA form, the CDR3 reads TGCGCCAGCAGCCGGACCGCCGGAAGGTACGAGCAGTACTTC. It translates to CASSRTAGRYEQYF.

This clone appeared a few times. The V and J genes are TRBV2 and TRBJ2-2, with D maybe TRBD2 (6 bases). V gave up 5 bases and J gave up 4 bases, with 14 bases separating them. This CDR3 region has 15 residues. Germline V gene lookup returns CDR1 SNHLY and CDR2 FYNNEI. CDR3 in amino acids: CASSPGTASTGELFF. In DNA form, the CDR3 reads TGTGCCAGCAGTCCCGGGACTGCGAGCACCGGGGAGCTGTTTTTT.

The CDR3 DNA sequence: TGTGCCAGCAGCGTCAGACTAGCGGGAGCCTACGAGCAGTACTTC. It specifies CASSVRLAGAYEQYF. The chain has TRBV7-2 and TRBJ2-7; 12 bases are shared with TRBD2. J gave up 2 bases and V 5 bases, and 4 bases lay outside the gene matches. The CDR3 sequence is 15 residues long. CDR1 is SGHTA, CDR2 FQGNSA, per germline.

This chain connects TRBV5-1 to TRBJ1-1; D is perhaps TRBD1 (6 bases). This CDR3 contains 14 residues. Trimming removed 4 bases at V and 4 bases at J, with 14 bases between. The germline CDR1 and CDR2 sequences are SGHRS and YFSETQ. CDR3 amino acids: CASSPSPDSTEAFF. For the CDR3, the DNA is TGCGCCAGCAGCCCTTCCCCGGACAGCACTGAAGCTTTCTTT. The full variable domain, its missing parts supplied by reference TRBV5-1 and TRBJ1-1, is KAGVTQTPRYLIKTRGQQVTLSCSPISGHRSVSWYQQTPGQGLQFLFEYFSETQRNKGNFPGRFSGRQFSNSRSEMNVSTLELGDSALYLCASSPSPDSTEAFFGQGTRLTVV.

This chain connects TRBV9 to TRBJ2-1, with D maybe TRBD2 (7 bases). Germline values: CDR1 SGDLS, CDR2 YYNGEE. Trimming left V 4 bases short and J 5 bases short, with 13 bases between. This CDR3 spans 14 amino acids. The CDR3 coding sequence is TGTGCCAGCAGCTTAGGGGGGGAGAACAATGAGCAGTTCTTC. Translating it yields CASSLGGENNEQFF.

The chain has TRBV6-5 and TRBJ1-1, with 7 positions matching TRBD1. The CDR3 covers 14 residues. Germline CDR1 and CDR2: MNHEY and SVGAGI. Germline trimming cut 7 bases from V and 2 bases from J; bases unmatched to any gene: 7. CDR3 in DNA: TGTGCCAGCATCTCGGACAGGCCCAACACTGAAGCTTTCTTT. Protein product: CASISDRPNTEAFF.

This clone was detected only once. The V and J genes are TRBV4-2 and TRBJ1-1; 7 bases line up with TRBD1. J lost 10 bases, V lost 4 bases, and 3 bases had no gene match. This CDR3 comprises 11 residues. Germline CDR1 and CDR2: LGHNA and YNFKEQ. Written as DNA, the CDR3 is TGTGCCAGCAGCCGCTCAGGGGGAGCTTTCTTT. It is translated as CASSRSGGAFF.

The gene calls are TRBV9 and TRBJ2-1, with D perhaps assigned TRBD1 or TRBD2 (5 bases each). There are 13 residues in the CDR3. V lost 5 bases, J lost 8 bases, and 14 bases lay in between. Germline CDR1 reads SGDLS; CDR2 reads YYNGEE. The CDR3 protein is CASSGGGVDEQFF. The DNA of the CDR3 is TGTGCCAGCAGTGGGGGTGGGGTGGATGAGCAGTTCTTC.

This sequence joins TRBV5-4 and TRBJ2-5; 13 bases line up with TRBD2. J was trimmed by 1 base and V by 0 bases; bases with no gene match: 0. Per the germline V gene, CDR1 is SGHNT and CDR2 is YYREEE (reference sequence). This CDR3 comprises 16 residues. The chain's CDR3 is CASSLGTSGGQETQYF. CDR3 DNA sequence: TGTGCCAGCAGCTTGGGGACTAGCGGGGGCCAAGAGACCCAGTACTTC.

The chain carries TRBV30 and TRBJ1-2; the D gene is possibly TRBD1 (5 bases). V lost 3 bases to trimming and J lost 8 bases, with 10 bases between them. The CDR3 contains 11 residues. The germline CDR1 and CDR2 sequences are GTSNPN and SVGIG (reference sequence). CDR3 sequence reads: CAWSRDEGYTF. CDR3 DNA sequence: TGTGCCTGGAGCAGGGATGAGGGCTACACCTTC.

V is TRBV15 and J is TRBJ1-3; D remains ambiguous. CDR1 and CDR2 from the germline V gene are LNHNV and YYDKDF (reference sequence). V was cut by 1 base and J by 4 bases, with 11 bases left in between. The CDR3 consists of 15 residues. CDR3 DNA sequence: TGTGCCACCAGCAGAGGTGATCGGGCAGGAAACACCATATATTTT. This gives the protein CATSRGDRAGNTIYF. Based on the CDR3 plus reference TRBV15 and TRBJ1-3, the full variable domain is DAMVIQNPRYQVTQFGKPVTLSCSQTLNHNVMYWYQQKSSQAPKLLFHYYDKDFNNEADTPDNFQSRRPNTSFCFLDIRSPGLGDTAMYLCATSRGDRAGNTIYFGEGSWLTVV.

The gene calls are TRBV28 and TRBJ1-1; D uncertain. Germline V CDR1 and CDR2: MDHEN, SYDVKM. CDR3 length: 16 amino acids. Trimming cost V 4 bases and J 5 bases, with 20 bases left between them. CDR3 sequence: CASSSIPGGLGTEAFF. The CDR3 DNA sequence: TGTGCCAGCAGTTCTATACCAGGAGGACTGGGGACTGAAGCTTTCTTT.

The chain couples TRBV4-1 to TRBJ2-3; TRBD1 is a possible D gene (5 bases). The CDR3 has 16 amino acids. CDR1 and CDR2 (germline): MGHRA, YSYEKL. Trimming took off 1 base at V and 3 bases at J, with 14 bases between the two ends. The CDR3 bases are TGCGCCAGCAGCCAAGGGGGCCGAGGAAAGACAGATACGCAGTATTTT. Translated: CASSQGGRGKTDTQYF.

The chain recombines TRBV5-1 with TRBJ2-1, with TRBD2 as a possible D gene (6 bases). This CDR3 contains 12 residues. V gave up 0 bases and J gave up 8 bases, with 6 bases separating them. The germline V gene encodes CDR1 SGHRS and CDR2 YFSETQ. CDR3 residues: CASSLAGDEQFF. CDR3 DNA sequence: TGCGCCAGCAGCTTGGCGGGGGATGAGCAGTTCTTC.

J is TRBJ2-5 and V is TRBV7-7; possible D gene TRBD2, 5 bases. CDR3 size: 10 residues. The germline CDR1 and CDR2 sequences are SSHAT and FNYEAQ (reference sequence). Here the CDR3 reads CARTGETQYF. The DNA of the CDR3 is TGTGCTAGGACTGGTGAGACCCAGTACTTC.